The 24 T cell receptor beta chains given below trace back to one sample, sequenced in a study of cytomegalovirus exposure and HLA in healthy donors. The primer mix had 60 Vbeta and 13 Jbeta primers. Assay: immunoSEQ multiplex PCR; the TCRdb copy retains only in-frame clones and omits some. The profile shows approximately 140,000 clones, approximately 80% of them singletons. Sequencing was done on a sample of PBMCs. Source of these receptors: a male donor in good health and CMV-seropositive.

J is TRBJ2-1 and V is TRBV7-7; tentatively, D is TRBD2 (6 bases). In germline, CDR1 is SSHAT, CDR2 FNYEAQ (reference sequence). The CDR3 runs 12 residues. The CDR3 reads CASAPGAGEQFF. CDR3 bases: TGTGCTAGCGCCCCCGGGGCGGGGGAGCAGTTCTTC.

The rearrangement joins TRBV7-9 to TRBJ2-5; 8 bases line up with TRBD2. The CDR3 covers 15 residues. Germline V gene sequence: CDR1 SEHNR, CDR2 FQNEAQ (reference sequence). Trimming removed 2 bases from V and 1 base from J; junction bases left unmatched: 3. CDR3 DNA sequence: TGTGCCAGCAGCTTATATGCGGGAGGCCAAGAGACCCAGTACTTC. Its translation is CASSLYAGGQETQYF.

The chain combines TRBV6-1 with TRBJ2-7; possible D gene TRBD2, 5 bases. Per germline, CDR1 MNHNS and CDR2 SASEGT. The V and J ends lost 6 bases and 3 bases respectively, with 12 bases between them. The CDR3 loop spans 13 amino acids. CDR3 in DNA: TGTGCCAGCAGGGGAGCCAGCTTCTACGAGCAGTACTTC. Translation: CASRGASFYEQYF.

This clone came up a few times. V gene TRBV10-3 combines with J gene TRBJ2-6, with TRBD1 matching 8 bases. The germline V gene encodes CDR1 ENHRY and CDR2 SYGVKD. With 4 bases clipped from V and 4 bases from J, the junction kept 12 bases outside the gene matches. The CDR3 consists of 18 residues. The CDR3 protein is CAISAGDRSLDGANVLTF. The DNA of the CDR3 is TGTGCCATCAGTGCGGGGGACAGGTCCTTAGACGGGGCCAACGTCCTGACTTTC.

The CDR3, as DNA: TGTGCCAGCAGTTACTCGATCGAGGGGAACACTGAAGCTTTCTTT. It translates to CASSYSIEGNTEAFF. The J gene is TRBJ1-1, the V gene TRBV6-5; no definite D call. Germline values: CDR1 MNHEY, CDR2 SVGAGI. CDR3 length equals 15 residues. The V and J ends lost 0 bases and 1 base respectively, with 9 bases between them.

This chain uses TRBV18 with TRBJ2-3, with D possibly being TRBD2 (5 bases). The V gene's germline CDR1 is KGHSH and CDR2 LQKENI. The CDR3 is made up of 13 amino acids. Trimming stripped 8 bases from V and 3 bases from J, with 12 bases between. In nucleotides, the CDR3 is TGTGCCAGCCTCGGGGTGTGGACAGATACGCAGTATTTT. Translation gives CASLGVWTDTQYF.

The genes are TRBV4-2 and TRBJ2-1; the D is unclear. The length of the CDR3 is 15 residues. V was shortened by 3 bases and J by 0 bases, with 9 bases between the two germline ends. CDR1 is LGHNA, CDR2 YNFKEQ, per germline. CDR3 residues: CASSHLETSYNEQFF. The DNA of the CDR3 is TGTGCCAGCAGCCATCTAGAAACCTCCTACAATGAGCAGTTCTTC.

The V call is TRBV10-1, the J call TRBJ2-2; a possible D gene is TRBD1 (6 bases). V was shortened by 5 bases and J by 0 bases, with 10 bases between the two germline ends. The CDR3 is made up of 15 amino acids. Germline V gene lookup returns CDR1 WNHNN and CDR2 SYGVQD (reference sequence). The CDR3 here is CASSPDSANTGELFF. The CDR3 nucleotides are TGCGCCAGCAGTCCGGACAGCGCGAACACCGGGGAGCTGTTTTTT.

The gene calls are TRBV7-3 and TRBJ2-5; TRBD1 aligns across 10 bases. CDR1 is SGHTA, CDR2 FQGTGA, per germline. The CDR3 has 14 residues. Trimming took 5 bases from V and 7 from J; bases not matched to a gene: 7. The CDR3, as DNA: TGTGCCAGCAGCCTGGGACAGGGGTTGGGGACCCAGTACTTC. Encoded protein: CASSLGQGLGTQYF.

The chain carries TRBV7-6 and TRBJ2-3; TRBD2 agrees at 13 bases. The CDR3 spans 20 residues. The germline V gene encodes CDR1 SGHVS and CDR2 FNYEAQ. Germline trimming cut 2 bases from V and 1 base from J; bases unmatched to any gene: 12. This CDR3 reads CASSLTTDRTSGSGTDTQYF. CDR3 bases: TGTGCCAGCAGCTTAACGACAGATAGGACTAGCGGGAGCGGCACAGATACGCAGTATTTT. The full variable domain, its missing parts supplied by reference TRBV7-6 and TRBJ2-3, is GAGVSQSPRYKVTKRGQDVALRCDPISGHVSLYWYRQALGQGPEFLTYFNYEAQQDKSGLPNDRFSAERPEGSISTLTIQRTEQRDSAMYRCASSLTTDRTSGSGTDTQYFGPGTRLTVL.

For this clone: At the DNA level, this CDR3 is encoded by other sequences in the same sample as well. V is TRBV5-5 and J is TRBJ2-1; possibly TRBD2 for D (6 bases). This CDR3 is 16 amino acids long. V gave up 6 bases and J gave up 5 bases, with 21 bases separating them. Germline V gene lookup returns CDR1 SGHKS and CDR2 YYEKEE (reference sequence). CDR3 loop: CASNPMTGLANNEQFF. The CDR3 coding sequence is TGTGCCAGCAACCCAATGACGGGACTCGCGAACAATGAGCAGTTCTTC.

The chain joins TRBV6-6 to TRBJ1-5; the D gene is possibly TRBD1 (5 bases). Germline CDR1 and CDR2: MNHNY and SVGAGI (reference sequence). This CDR3 is 14 amino acids long. Trimming took 5 bases from V and 7 from J, leaving 15 bases between them. The CDR3 reads CASSLDSKNQPQHF. The CDR3 DNA reads TGTGCCAGCAGTCTCGACAGTAAAAACCAGCCCCAGCATTTT.

This rearrangement joins TRBV5-8 to TRBJ1-2, with D uncertain. This CDR3 is built from 11 residues. V lost 0 bases and J lost 13, with 10 bases in between. The germline gives CDR1 SGHTS, CDR2 YDEGEE. CDR3 loop: CASSLGPAVTF. CDR3 DNA sequence: TGTGCCAGCAGCTTGGGGCCGGCGGTCACCTTC.

The chain couples TRBV6-5 to TRBJ1-1, with D possibly being TRBD1 (5 bases). CDR1 is MNHEY and CDR2 is SVGAGI in the germline V gene. The CDR3 runs 13 residues. Trimming removed 5 bases from V and 1 base from J, with 8 bases in between. The DNA of the CDR3 is TGTGCCAGCAGTGGACACACGAACACTGAAGCTTTCTTT. Amino acids: CASSGHTNTEAFF.

The CDR3 DNA follows: TGTGCCAGCAGCTTAGAGAGGATGGCCCCCAATGAAAAACTGTTTTTT. Its protein is CASSLERMAPNEKLFF. The chain recombines TRBV7-8 with TRBJ1-4; D call uncertain. From germline, CDR1 is SGHVS and CDR2 FQNEAQ. CDR3 length equals 16 residues. With 1 base removed from V and 5 bases from J, the gap between germline ends came to 14 bases.

On this clone: The same CDR3 also results from other DNA sequences found in this sample. The J gene is TRBJ2-3, the V gene TRBV27; TRBD2 matches at 12 bases. V shed 2 bases and J 4 bases; nucleotides not matched to a gene: 4. This CDR3 has 16 amino acids. Germline values: CDR1 MNHEY, CDR2 SMNVEV (reference sequence). CDR3 loop: CASSLLLAGGPDTQYF. CDR3 coding DNA: TGTGCCAGCAGTTTACTGCTAGCGGGGGGGCCAGATACGCAGTATTTT.

The chain has TRBV5-1 and TRBJ1-1; D not certain. The CDR3 covers 15 residues. V lost 0 bases, J lost 7 bases, and 16 bases lay in between. Germline CDR1 SGHRS, CDR2 YFSETQ. The chain's CDR3 is CASSLATGGSGEAFF. The CDR3 DNA is TGCGCCAGCAGCTTGGCCACGGGAGGGTCTGGTGAAGCTTTCTTT.

This clone has more than one count but fewer than ten. V gene TRBV11-1 combines with J gene TRBJ2-5, with 7 bases fitting TRBD1. The CDR3 runs 15 residues. Trimming removed 2 bases from V and 4 bases from J; junction bases left unmatched: 7. Looked up from germline, CDR1 is SGHAT and CDR2 is FQDESV (reference sequence). As DNA, the CDR3 is TGTGCCAGCAGCTTATCCCCCAACAGGGGAGAGACCCAGTACTTC. Its translation is CASSLSPNRGETQYF.

The genes are TRBV27 and TRBJ2-1; 8 nucleotides match TRBD2. Germline assignment: CDR1 MNHEY and CDR2 SMNVEV (reference sequence). CDR3 length equals 14 residues. Unmatched junction bases numbered 6, after V lost 4 bases and J lost 7 bases. CDR3 loop: CASSSGTSGNEQFF. The CDR3 nucleotides are TGTGCCAGCAGTTCCGGGACTAGTGGTAATGAGCAGTTCTTC.

This chain uses TRBV4-1 with TRBJ2-2; TRBD2 agrees at 8 bases. CDR1 and CDR2 (germline): MGHRA, YSYEKL. This CDR3 spans 17 amino acids. Trimming took 0 bases from V and 1 from J; bases not matched to a gene: 4. Here the CDR3 reads CASSQDWLAGNTGELFF. The CDR3 DNA sequence: TGCGCCAGCAGCCAAGATTGGCTAGCGGGGAACACCGGGGAGCTGTTTTTT.

This clone was detected only once. The V gene is TRBV9, the J gene TRBJ2-7; TRBD2 aligns across 7 bases. Losses at the gene ends were 4 bases for V and 2 bases for J; bases not matched to a gene: 9. This CDR3 spans 15 amino acids. Germline V gene data show CDR1 as SGDLS and CDR2 as YYNGEE. The CDR3 loop is CASSLGASGAYEQYF. In nucleotides, the CDR3 is TGTGCCAGCAGCTTAGGGGCTAGCGGCGCCTACGAGCAGTACTTC.

V usage is TRBV5-1 and J usage is TRBJ2-5; TRBD2 agrees at 14 bases. This CDR3 contains 21 residues. Germline CDR1 and CDR2: SGHRS and YFSETQ. V gave up 4 bases and J gave up 5 bases; unmatched junction bases: 22. In DNA form, the CDR3 reads TGCGCCAGCAGCGCGGACAGGGACACCTCGACTAGCGGGAGGGCCAGGGAGACCCAGTACTTC. Protein sequence: CASSADRDTSTSGRARETQYF.

The chain employs TRBV6-5 and TRBJ2-2; 9 bases fit TRBD1. With 3 bases clipped from V and 5 bases from J, the junction kept 7 bases outside the gene matches. Per germline, CDR1 MNHEY and CDR2 SVGAGI. This CDR3 region has 16 residues. The CDR3 DNA follows: TGTGCCAGCAGTTATAGCCCGACAGGGGGGACCGGGGAGCTGTTTTTT. Translating gives CASSYSPTGGTGELFF.

In its sample, this clone was seen once. This rearrangement joins TRBV6-5 to TRBJ2-2, with D perhaps TRBD1 (5 bases). CDR1 is MNHEY, CDR2 SVGAGI, per germline. CDR3 length: 16 residues. V was trimmed by 0 bases and J by 4 bases, leaving 12 bases between them. In nucleotides, the CDR3 is TGTGCCAGCAGTTACTCAAGGGGCACTGGCACCGGGGAGCTGTTTTTT. Its translation is CASSYSRGTGTGELFF.